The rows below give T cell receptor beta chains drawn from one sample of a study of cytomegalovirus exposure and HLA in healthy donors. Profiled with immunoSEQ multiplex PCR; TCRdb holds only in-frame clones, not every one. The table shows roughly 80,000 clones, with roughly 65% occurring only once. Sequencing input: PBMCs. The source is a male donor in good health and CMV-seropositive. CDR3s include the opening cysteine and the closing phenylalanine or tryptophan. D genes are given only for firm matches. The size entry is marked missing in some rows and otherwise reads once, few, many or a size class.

cdr3_aa: CASSLGLAGNNEQFF
cdr3_nt: TGTGCCAGCAGCTTAGGACTAGCGGGGAACAATGAGCAGTTCTTC
j_call: TRBJ2-1
v_call: TRBV7-8
d_call: TRBD2
clone_size: -

cdr3_aa: CASSRLVPKNIQYF
cdr3_nt: TGTGCCAGCAGCCGACTAGTTCCCAAAAACATTCAGTACTTC
j_call: TRBJ2-4
v_call: TRBV28
d_call: -
clone_size: many

cdr3_aa: CASSFRDSSYEQYF
cdr3_nt: TGTGCCAGCAGCTTCCGGGACAGCTCCTACGAGCAGTACTTC
j_call: TRBJ2-7
v_call: TRBV6-5
d_call: TRBD1
clone_size: -

cdr3_aa: CASSELPRAQYF
cdr3_nt: TGTGCCAGCAGTGAGCTCCCGAGGGCCCAGTACTTC
j_call: TRBJ2-5
v_call: TRBV6-1
d_call: -
clone_size: -

cdr3_aa: CASSGGPGSRLGYTEAFF
cdr3_nt: TGTGCCAGCAGCGGCGGTCCAGGGTCGCGGTTGGGCTACACTGAAGCTTTCTTT
j_call: TRBJ1-1
v_call: TRBV9
d_call: -
clone_size: few

cdr3_aa: CASSIGLITNQPQHF
cdr3_nt: TGTGCCAGTAGTATAGGGCTCATAACCAATCAGCCCCAGCATTTT
j_call: TRBJ1-5
v_call: TRBV19
d_call: -
clone_size: -

cdr3_aa: CASSQTTGSSGNTIYF
cdr3_nt: TGTGCCAGCAGCCAAACTACAGGGTCGTCTGGAAACACCATATATTTT
j_call: TRBJ1-3
v_call: TRBV7-6
d_call: -
clone_size: -

cdr3_aa: CASPRTGGRETQYF
cdr3_nt: TGTGCCAGCCCCCGGACAGGGGGAAGGGAGACCCAGTACTTC
j_call: TRBJ2-5
v_call: TRBV11-2
d_call: TRBD1
clone_size: -

cdr3_aa: CASSEGDRASGANVLTF
cdr3_nt: TGTGCCAGCAGTGAGGGGGACAGGGCGTCTGGGGCCAACGTCCTGACTTTC
j_call: TRBJ2-6
v_call: TRBV6-4
d_call: TRBD1
clone_size: once

cdr3_aa: CASSFKGTRVF
cdr3_nt: TGTGCCAGCAGTTTCAAGGGGACAAGGGTCTTC
j_call: TRBJ2-1
v_call: TRBV28
d_call: -
clone_size: few

cdr3_aa: CAIRTSDRNTEAFF
cdr3_nt: TGTGCCATCAGAACCTCCGACAGGAACACTGAAGCTTTCTTT
j_call: TRBJ1-1
v_call: TRBV10-3
d_call: -
clone_size: -

cdr3_aa: CSSLSPQGGETQYF
cdr3_nt: TGTTCCAGCCTGAGCCCGCAGGGGGGAGAGACCCAGTACTTC
j_call: TRBJ2-5
v_call: TRBV7-9
d_call: -
clone_size: -

cdr3_aa: CAISGEGGSYEQYF
cdr3_nt: TGTGCCATCAGCGGGGAGGGGGGCTCCTACGAGCAGTACTTC
j_call: TRBJ2-7
v_call: TRBV10-3
d_call: -
clone_size: once

cdr3_aa: CASKPGGGQETQYF
cdr3_nt: TGCGCCAGCAAGCCCGGGGGGGGCCAAGAGACCCAGTACTTC
j_call: TRBJ2-5
v_call: TRBV5-1
d_call: TRBD2
clone_size: -

cdr3_aa: CAWKAPLAGSQYF
cdr3_nt: TGTGCCTGGAAAGCCCCACTAGCGGGGTCGCAGTATTTT
j_call: TRBJ2-3
v_call: TRBV30
d_call: TRBD2
clone_size: -

cdr3_aa: CASSLWEGNTEAFF
cdr3_nt: TGTGCCAGCAGTTTATGGGAGGGGAACACTGAAGCTTTCTTT
j_call: TRBJ1-1
v_call: TRBV28
d_call: -
clone_size: -